This record covers a single TCR beta chain. Its antigen is not known. Between the trimmed V and J ends, which lost 4 bases and 6 bases, there was a span of 26 bases. Per the germline V gene, CDR1 is SGDLS and CDR2 is YYNGEE. This CDR3 is 18 amino acids long. TCRdb itself ran the RT-PCR reads through MiXCR, one entry per CDR3 protein. The profile shows a few hundred thousand distinct CDR3 sequences, roughly 22% of them singletons. These data originate in a study of response to subunit inactivated influenza vaccine. Findings and caveats of the study: The authors proposed limited new T cell recruitment per seasonal influenza vaccination.

The clonotype comes from a man aged 45 to 75 who received an inactivated influenza vaccine. This specimen consisted of PBMCs from blood, obtained less than 22 months after vaccination. V is TRBV9 and J is TRBJ2-4, with D perhaps matching TRBD1 or TRBD2 (5 bases each). CDR3 sequence (DNA): TGTGCCAGCAGCCCACGGCTTGGGGACGGGATAGGGTTAAACATTCAGTACTTC. Translation: CASSPRLGDGIGLNIQYF.